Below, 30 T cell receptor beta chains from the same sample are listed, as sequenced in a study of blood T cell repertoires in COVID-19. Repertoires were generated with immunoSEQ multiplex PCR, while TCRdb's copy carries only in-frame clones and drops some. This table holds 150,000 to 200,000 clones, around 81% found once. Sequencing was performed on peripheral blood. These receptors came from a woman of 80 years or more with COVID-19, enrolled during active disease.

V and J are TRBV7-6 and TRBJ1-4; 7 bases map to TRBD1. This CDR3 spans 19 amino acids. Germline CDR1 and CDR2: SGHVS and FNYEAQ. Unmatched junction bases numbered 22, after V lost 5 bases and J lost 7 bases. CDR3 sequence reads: CASSPLTLKTTGRFEKLFF. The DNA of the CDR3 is TGTGCCAGCAGCCCGCTTACACTCAAAACGACAGGGAGGTTTGAAAAACTGTTTTTT.

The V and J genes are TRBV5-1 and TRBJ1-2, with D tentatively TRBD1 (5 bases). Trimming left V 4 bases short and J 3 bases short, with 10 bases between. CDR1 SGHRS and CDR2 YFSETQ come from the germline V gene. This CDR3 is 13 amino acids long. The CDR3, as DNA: TGCGCCAGCAGCGATCAAGGGGACTATGGCTACACCTTC. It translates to CASSDQGDYGYTF.

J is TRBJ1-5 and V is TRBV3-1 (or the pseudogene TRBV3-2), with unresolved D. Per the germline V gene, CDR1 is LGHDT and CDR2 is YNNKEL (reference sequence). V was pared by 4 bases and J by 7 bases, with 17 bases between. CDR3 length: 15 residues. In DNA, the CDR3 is TGTGCCAGCAGCCCCGGGTGGTCCTACCCCCAGCCCCAGCATTTT. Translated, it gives CASSPGWSYPQPQHF.

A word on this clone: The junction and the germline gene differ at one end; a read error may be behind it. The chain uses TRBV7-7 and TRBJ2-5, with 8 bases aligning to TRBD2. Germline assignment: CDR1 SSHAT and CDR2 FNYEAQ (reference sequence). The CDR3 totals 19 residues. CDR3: CASSSRVAREGLVGETQYF. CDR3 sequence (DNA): TGTGCTAGCAGTTCACGGGTCGCCCGGGAGGGCCTAGTGGGAGAGACCCAGTACTTC.

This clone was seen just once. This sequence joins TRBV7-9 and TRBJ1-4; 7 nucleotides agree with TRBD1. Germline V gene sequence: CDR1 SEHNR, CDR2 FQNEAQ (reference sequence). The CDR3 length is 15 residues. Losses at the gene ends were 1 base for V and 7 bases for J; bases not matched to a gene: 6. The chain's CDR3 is CASSLVRGTVEKLFF. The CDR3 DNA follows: TGTGCCAGCAGCTTAGTTCGCGGGACAGTTGAAAAACTGTTTTTT.

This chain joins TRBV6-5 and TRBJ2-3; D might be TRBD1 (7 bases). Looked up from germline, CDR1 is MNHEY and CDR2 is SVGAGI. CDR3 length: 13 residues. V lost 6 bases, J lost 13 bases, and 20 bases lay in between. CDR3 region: CASSQQGGQGEYF. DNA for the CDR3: TGTGCCAGCAGCCAACAGGGAGGCCAGGGGGAGTATTTT.

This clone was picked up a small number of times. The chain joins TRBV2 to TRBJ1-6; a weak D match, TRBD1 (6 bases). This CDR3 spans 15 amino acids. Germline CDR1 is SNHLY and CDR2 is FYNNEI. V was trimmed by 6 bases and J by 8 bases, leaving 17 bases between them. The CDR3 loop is CASSDDGQPDSPLHF. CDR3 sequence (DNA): TGTGCCAGCAGCGACGACGGACAGCCCGATTCACCCCTCCACTTT.

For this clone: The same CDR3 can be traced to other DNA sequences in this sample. CDR3 sequence: CASSIDRDQPQHF. In DNA, the CDR3 is TGTGCCAGTAGTATAGACAGGGATCAGCCCCAGCATTTT. The gene calls are TRBV19 and TRBJ1-5, with D possibly being TRBD1 (5 bases). CDR1 and CDR2 from the germline V gene are LNHDA and SQIVND (reference sequence). The V and J ends lost 0 bases and 5 bases respectively, with 5 bases between them. This CDR3 has 13 amino acids.

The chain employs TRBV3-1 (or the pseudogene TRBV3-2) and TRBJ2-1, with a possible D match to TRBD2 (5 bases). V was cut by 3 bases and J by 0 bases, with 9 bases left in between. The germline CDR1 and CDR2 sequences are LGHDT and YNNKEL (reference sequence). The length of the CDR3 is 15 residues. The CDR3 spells CASSHGGISYNEQFF. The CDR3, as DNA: TGTGCCAGCAGCCATGGAGGCATCTCCTACAATGAGCAGTTCTTC.

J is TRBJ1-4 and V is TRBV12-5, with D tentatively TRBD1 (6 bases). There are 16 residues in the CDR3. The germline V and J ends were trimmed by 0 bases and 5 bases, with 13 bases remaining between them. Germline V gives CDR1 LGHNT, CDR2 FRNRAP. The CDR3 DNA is TGTGCTAGTGGTTTGGTACTGGGACACATCAATGAAAAACTGTTTTTT. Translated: CASGLVLGHINEKLFF.

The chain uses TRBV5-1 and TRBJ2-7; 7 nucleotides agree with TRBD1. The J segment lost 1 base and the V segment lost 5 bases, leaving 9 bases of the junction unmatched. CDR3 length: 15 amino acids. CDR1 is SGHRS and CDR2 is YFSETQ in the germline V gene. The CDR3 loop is CASRGADRPSYEQYF. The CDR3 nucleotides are TGCGCCAGCAGGGGAGCGGACAGGCCGTCCTACGAGCAGTACTTC. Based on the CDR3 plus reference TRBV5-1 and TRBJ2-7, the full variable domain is KAGVTQTPRYLIKTRGQQVTLSCSPISGHRSVSWYQQTPGQGLQFLFEYFSETQRNKGNFPGRFSGRQFSNSRSEMNVSTLELGDSALYLCASRGADRPSYEQYFGPGTRLTVT.

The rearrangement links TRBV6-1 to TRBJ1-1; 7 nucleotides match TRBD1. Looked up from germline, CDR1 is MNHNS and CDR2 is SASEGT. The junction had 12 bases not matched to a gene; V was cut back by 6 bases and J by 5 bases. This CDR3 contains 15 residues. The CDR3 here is CASRSSQGVGTEAFF. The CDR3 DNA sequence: TGTGCCAGCAGGTCCTCGCAGGGGGTGGGGACTGAAGCTTTCTTT.

CDR3 sequence: CASSRPGNEQFF. The CDR3 region has the DNA TGTGCCAGCAGCCGACCGGGTAATGAGCAGTTCTTC. The rearrangement uses TRBV5-8 and TRBJ2-1, with D unclear. From germline, CDR1 is SGHTS and CDR2 YDEGEE. The CDR3 extends over 12 amino acids. Between the trimmed V and J ends, which lost 4 bases and 7 bases, there was a span of 9 bases.

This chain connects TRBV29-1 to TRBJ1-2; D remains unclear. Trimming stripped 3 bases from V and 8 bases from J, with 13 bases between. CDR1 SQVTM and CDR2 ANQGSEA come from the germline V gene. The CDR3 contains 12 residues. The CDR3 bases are TGCAGCGTTGATTTCGGGAACGGCGGCTACACCTTC. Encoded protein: CSVDFGNGGYTF.

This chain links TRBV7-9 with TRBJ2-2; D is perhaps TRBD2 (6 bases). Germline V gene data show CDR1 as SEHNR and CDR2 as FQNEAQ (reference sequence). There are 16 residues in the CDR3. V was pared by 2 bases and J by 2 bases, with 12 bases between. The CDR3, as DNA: TGTGCCAGCAGCTTAAGCTACGGGAGTAACACCGGGGAGCTGTTTTTT. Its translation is CASSLSYGSNTGELFF.

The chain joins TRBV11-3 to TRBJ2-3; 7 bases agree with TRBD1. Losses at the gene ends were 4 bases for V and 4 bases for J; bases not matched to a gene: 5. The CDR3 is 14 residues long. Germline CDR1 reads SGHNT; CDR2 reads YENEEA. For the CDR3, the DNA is TGTGCCAGCAGCTACGGACAGGCATCAGATACGCAGTATTTT. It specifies CASSYGQASDTQYF.

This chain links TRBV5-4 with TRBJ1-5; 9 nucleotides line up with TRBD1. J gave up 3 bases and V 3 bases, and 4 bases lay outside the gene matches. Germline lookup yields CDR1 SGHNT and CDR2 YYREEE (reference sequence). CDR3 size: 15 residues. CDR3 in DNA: TGTGCCAGCAGCTACGGGACAGGGAACAATCAGCCCCAGCATTTT. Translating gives CASSYGTGNNQPQHF.

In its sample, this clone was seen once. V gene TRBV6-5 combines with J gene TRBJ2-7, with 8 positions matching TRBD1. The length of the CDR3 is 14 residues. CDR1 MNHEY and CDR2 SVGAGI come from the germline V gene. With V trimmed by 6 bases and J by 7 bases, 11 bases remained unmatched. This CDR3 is CASRGRPGTGEQYF. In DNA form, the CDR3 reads TGTGCCAGCAGGGGTAGGCCAGGGACAGGAGAGCAGTACTTC.

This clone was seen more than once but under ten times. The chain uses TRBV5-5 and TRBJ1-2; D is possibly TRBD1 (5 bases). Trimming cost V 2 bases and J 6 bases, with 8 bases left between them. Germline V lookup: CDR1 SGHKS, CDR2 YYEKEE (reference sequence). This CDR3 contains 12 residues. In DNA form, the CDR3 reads TGTGCCAGCAGCTTTTGGGGCGATGGCTACACCTTC. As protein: CASSFWGDGYTF.

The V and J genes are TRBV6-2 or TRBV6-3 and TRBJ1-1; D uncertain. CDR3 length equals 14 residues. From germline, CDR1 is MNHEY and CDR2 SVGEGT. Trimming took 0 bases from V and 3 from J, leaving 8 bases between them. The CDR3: CASSYSGEHTEAFF. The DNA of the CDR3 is TGTGCCAGCAGTTACTCCGGGGAGCACACTGAAGCTTTCTTT.

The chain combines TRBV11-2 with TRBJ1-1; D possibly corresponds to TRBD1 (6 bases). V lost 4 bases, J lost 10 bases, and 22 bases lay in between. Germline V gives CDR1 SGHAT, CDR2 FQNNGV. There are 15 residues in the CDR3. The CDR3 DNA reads TGTGCCAGCAGCTCTAGGGGGTCTACAGGGATTTCAGCTTTCTTT. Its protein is CASSSRGSTGISAFF.

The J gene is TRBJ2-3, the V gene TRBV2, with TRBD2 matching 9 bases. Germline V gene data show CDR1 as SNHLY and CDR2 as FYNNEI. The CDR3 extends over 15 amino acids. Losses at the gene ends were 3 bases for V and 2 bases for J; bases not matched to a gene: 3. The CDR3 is CASSERLAVTDTQYF. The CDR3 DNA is TGTGCCAGCAGTGAGCGACTAGCGGTCACAGATACGCAGTATTTT.

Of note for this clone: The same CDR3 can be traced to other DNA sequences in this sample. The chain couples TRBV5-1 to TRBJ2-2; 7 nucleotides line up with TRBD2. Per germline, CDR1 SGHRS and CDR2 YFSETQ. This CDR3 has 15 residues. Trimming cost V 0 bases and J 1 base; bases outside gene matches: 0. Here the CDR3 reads CASSLGGRNTGELFF. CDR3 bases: TGCGCCAGCAGCTTGGGCGGGAGGAACACCGGGGAGCTGTTTTTT.

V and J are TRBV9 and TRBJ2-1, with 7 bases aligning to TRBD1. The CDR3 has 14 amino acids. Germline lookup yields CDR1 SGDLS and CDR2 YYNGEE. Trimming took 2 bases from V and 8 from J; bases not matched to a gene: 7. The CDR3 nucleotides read TGTGCCAGCAGCGTCGGCAGGGGGAACTATGAGCAGTTCTTC. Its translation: CASSVGRGNYEQFF.

The CDR3 loop is CASSQGGPRYGYTF. Here the CDR3 DNA reads TGTGCCAGCAGTCAGGGGGGACCGCGTTATGGCTACACCTTC. The V call is TRBV6-2 or TRBV6-3, the J call TRBJ1-2; 7 bases match TRBD1. The CDR3 length is 14 residues. The germline CDR1 and CDR2 sequences are MNHEY and SVGEGT. Losses at the gene ends were 5 bases for V and 5 bases for J; bases not matched to a gene: 8.

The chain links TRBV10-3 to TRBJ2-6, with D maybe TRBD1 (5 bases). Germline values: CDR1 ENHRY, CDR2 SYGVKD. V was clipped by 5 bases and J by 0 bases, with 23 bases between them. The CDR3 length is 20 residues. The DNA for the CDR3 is TGTGCCATCAGTAATGAGTGGCGGCAGGGAAGGACCTCTGGGGCCAACGTCCTGACTTTC. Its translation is CAISNEWRQGRTSGANVLTF.

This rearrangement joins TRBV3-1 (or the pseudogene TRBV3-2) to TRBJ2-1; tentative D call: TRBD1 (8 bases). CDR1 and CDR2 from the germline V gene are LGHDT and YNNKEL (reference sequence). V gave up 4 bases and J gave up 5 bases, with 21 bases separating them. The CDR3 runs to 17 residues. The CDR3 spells CASSPDRGRGGHNEQFF. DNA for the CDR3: TGTGCCAGCAGCCCCGACAGGGGAAGGGGAGGGCACAATGAGCAGTTCTTC.

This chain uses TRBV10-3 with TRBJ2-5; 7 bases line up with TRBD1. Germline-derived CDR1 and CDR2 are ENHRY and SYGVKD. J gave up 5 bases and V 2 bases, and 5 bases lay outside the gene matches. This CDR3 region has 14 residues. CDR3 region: CAISEKTGWETQYF. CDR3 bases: TGTGCCATCAGTGAGAAGACAGGGTGGGAGACCCAGTACTTC.

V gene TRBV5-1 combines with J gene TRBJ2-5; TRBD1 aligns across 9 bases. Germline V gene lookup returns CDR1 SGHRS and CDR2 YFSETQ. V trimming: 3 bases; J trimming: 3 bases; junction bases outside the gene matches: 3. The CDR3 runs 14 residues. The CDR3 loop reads CASSSRTGEETQYF. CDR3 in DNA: TGCGCCAGCAGCTCCCGGACAGGGGAAGAGACCCAGTACTTC.

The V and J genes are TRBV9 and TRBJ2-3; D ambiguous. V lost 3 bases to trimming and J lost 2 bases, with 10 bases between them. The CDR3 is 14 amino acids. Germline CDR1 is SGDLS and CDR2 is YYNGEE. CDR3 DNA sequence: TGTGCCAGCAGCGGAAGGTTAGCCACAGATACGCAGTATTTT. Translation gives CASSGRLATDTQYF. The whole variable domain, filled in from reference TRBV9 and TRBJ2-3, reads DSGVTQTPKHLITATGQRVTLRCSPRSGDLSVYWYQQSLDQGLQFLIQYYNGEERAKGNILERFSAQQFPDLHSELNLSSLELGDSALYFCASSGRLATDTQYFGPGTRLTVL.